The 14 T cell receptor beta chains below were found in one sample sequenced in a study of blood T cell repertoires in COVID-19. Sequencing was performed with immunoSEQ multiplex PCR; in TCRdb, only in-frame clones are kept and a portion is missing. The profile shows 200,000 to 300,000 clones, 70% to 90% of them singletons. Source material: peripheral blood. The receptors originated from a woman in her 40s who had recovered from COVID-19.

This chain links TRBV6-6 with TRBJ2-5, with D perhaps matching TRBD2 (5 bases). The CDR3 is 12 amino acids. Trimming took 6 bases from V and 10 from J, leaving 15 bases between them. Per germline, CDR1 MNHNY and CDR2 SVGAGI (reference sequence). CDR3 amino acids: CASSPRGLGQYF. For the CDR3, the DNA is TGTGCCAGCAGCCCCCGGGGTTTGGGCCAGTACTTC.

Note on this clone: The sample has other DNA sequences that encode this CDR3 too. The rearrangement joins TRBV19 to TRBJ1-5; D ambiguous. This CDR3 has 13 amino acids. Germline assignment: CDR1 LNHDA and CDR2 SQIVND (reference sequence). The germline V and J ends were trimmed by 1 base and 4 bases, with 5 bases remaining between them. CDR3 sequence reads: CASSIGVNQPQHF. The CDR3 region has the DNA TGTGCCAGTAGTATAGGAGTTAATCAGCCCCAGCATTTT.

This sequence joins TRBV5-4 and TRBJ1-2; the D gene is possibly TRBD1 (6 bases). The CDR3 is 14 amino acids. Trimming pared 2 bases from V and 4 bases from J, leaving 12 bases between. CDR1 and CDR2 (germline): SGHNT, YYREEE (reference sequence). The CDR3: CASSFRGGGYGYTF. The CDR3 DNA is TGTGCCAGCAGCTTTCGGGGAGGGGGCTATGGCTACACCTTC.

Comments on this clone: This clone may be a read error of a much larger clone one base away. CDR3 sequence: CASSPDRDYGYTF. CDR3 nucleotides: TGTGCCAGCTCACCCGACAGGGACTATGGCTACACCTTC. V usage is TRBV18 and J usage is TRBJ1-2; 7 nucleotides agree with TRBD1. The CDR3 sequence is 13 residues long. The V gene end was trimmed by 3 bases and the J gene end by 3 bases; junction bases not matched to a gene: 1. The germline V gene has CDR1 KGHSH and CDR2 LQKENI.

This sequence joins TRBV5-4 and TRBJ2-4; D perhaps matches TRBD1 (5 bases). Trimming left V 4 bases short and J 3 bases short, with 17 bases between. CDR1 is SGHNT, CDR2 YYREEE, per germline (reference sequence). The CDR3 contains 16 residues. CDR3 residues: CASSPGGPQGKNIQYF. The CDR3 DNA is TGTGCCAGCAGCCCCGGCGGCCCTCAGGGCAAAAACATTCAGTACTTC.

The V gene is TRBV7-2, the J gene TRBJ1-4, with 9 bases matching TRBD1. The CDR3 sequence is 13 residues long. The junction had 1 base not matched to a gene; V was cut back by 6 bases and J by 5 bases. Germline V gives CDR1 SGHTA, CDR2 FQGNSA. CDR3 coding DNA: TGTGCCAGCAGGGGACAGGGCAATGAAAAACTGTTTTTT. This translates into CASRGQGNEKLFF. Together with reference TRBV7-2 and TRBJ1-4, the CDR3 gives the full variable domain: GAGVSQSPSNKVTEKGKDVELRCDPISGHTALYWYRQSLGQGLEFLIYFQGNSAPDKSGLPSDRFSAERTGGSVSTLTIQRTQQEDSAVYLCASRGQGNEKLFFGSGTQLSVL.

With respect to this clone: In the same sample, other DNA sequences code for this CDR3. The chain recombines TRBV30 with TRBJ1-5; TRBD1 is a possible D gene (6 bases). Germline loops: CDR1 GTSNPN, CDR2 SVGIG (reference sequence). V was cut by 4 bases and J by 4 bases, with 11 bases left in between. This CDR3 has 13 amino acids. The CDR3 coding sequence is TGTGCCTGGACGGGGGGCGGGAATCAGCCCCAGCATTTT. Translated: CAWTGGGNQPQHF.

The chain is built from TRBV19 and TRBJ1-5; the D is unclear. V was shortened by 3 bases and J by 2 bases, with 5 bases between the two germline ends. Germline-derived CDR1 and CDR2 are LNHDA and SQIVND (reference sequence). The CDR3 is 13 amino acids. This chain's CDR3 is CASSMEGNQPQHF. CDR3 DNA sequence: TGTGCCAGTAGTATGGAGGGCAATCAGCCCCAGCATTTT. Variable domain in full (rest from reference TRBV19 and TRBJ1-5): DGGITQSPKYLFRKEGQNVTLSCEQNLNHDAMYWYRQDPGQGLRLIYYSQIVNDFQKGDIAEGYSVSREKKESFPLTVTSAQKNPTAFYLCASSMEGNQPQHFGDGTRLSIL.

This chain joins TRBV11-2 and TRBJ2-2; 8 nucleotides agree with TRBD1. The CDR3 spans 15 residues. V trimming: 5 bases; J trimming: 0 bases; junction bases outside the gene matches: 2. Germline V gene lookup returns CDR1 SGHAT and CDR2 FQNNGV. Written as DNA, the CDR3 is TGTGCCAGCAGCCGGGACAGGACGAACACCGGGGAGCTGTTTTTT. Translation: CASSRDRTNTGELFF.

The rearrangement links TRBV3-1 (or the pseudogene TRBV3-2) to TRBJ2-1; D possibly corresponds to TRBD2 (5 bases). Germline V lookup: CDR1 LGHDT, CDR2 YNNKEL (reference sequence). Trimming took off 6 bases at V and 5 bases at J, with 11 bases between the two ends. This CDR3 is 13 amino acids long. CDR3 sequence: CASRAGGNNEQFF. CDR3 DNA sequence: TGTGCCAGCAGAGCCGGAGGCAACAATGAGCAGTTCTTC.

This chain joins TRBV5-1 and TRBJ2-7; 7 positions match TRBD1. V dropped 4 bases and J dropped 3; count of bases not matched to a gene: 7. The CDR3 runs to 14 residues. The germline CDR1 and CDR2 sequences are SGHRS and YFSETQ. The CDR3 protein is CASSLGDRYYEQYF. The CDR3 nucleotides are TGCGCCAGCAGCCTCGGGGACAGATACTACGAGCAGTACTTC. Filled out from reference TRBV5-1 and TRBJ2-7, the complete variable domain reads KAGVTQTPRYLIKTRGQQVTLSCSPISGHRSVSWYQQTPGQGLQFLFEYFSETQRNKGNFPGRFSGRQFSNSRSEMNVSTLELGDSALYLCASSLGDRYYEQYFGPGTRLTVT.

The chain has TRBV7-9 and TRBJ1-2; D is unresolved. The CDR3 has 16 amino acids. Trimming removed 0 bases at V and 2 bases at J, with 13 bases between. Germline CDR1 and CDR2: SEHNR and FQNEAQ (reference sequence). CDR3 nucleotide sequence: TGTGCCAGCAGCTTAGCGCGGGCAGGTCAAAACTATGGCTACACCTTC. The encoded protein is CASSLARAGQNYGYTF. Drawing the rest from reference TRBV7-9 and TRBJ1-2, the complete variable domain is DTGVSQNPRHKITKRGQNVTFRCDPISEHNRLYWYRQTLGQGPEFLTYFQNEAQLEKSRLLSDRFSAERPKGSFSTLEIQRTEQGDSAMYLCASSLARAGQNYGYTFGSGTRLTVV.

V gene TRBV6-6 combines with J gene TRBJ2-1, with a weak D call TRBD2 (5 bases). The CDR3 spans 15 residues. The V end lost 2 bases, the J end lost 7 bases, and 15 bases lay between the germline ends. Germline loops: CDR1 MNHNY, CDR2 SVGAGI (reference sequence). The CDR3 sequence: CASSYDPTGLNEQFF. DNA for the CDR3: TGTGCCAGCAGTTACGACCCTACGGGGTTGAATGAGCAGTTCTTC.

V usage is TRBV3-1 (or the pseudogene TRBV3-2) and J usage is TRBJ2-2; a possible D gene is TRBD1 (5 bases). The CDR3 extends over 16 amino acids. V was pared by 1 base and J by 2 bases, with 11 bases between. Germline CDR1 reads LGHDT; CDR2 reads YNNKEL (reference sequence). DNA for the CDR3: TGTGCCAGCAGCCAAGCCCCAGGGCCAAACACCGGGGAGCTGTTTTTT. Its translation is CASSQAPGPNTGELFF.